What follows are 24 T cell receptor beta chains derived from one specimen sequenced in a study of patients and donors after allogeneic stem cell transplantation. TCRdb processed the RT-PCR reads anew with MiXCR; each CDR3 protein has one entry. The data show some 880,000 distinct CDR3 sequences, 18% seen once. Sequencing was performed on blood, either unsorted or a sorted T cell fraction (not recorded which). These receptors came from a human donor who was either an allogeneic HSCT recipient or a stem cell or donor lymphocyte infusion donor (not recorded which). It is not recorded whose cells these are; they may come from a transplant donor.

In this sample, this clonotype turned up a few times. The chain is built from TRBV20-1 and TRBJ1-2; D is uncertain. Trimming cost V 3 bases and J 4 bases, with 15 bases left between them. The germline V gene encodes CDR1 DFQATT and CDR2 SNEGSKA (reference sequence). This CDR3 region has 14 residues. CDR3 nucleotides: TGCAGTGCTAGGTCTCTTAGGACGGTCTATGGCTACACCTTC. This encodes CSARSLRTVYGYTF.

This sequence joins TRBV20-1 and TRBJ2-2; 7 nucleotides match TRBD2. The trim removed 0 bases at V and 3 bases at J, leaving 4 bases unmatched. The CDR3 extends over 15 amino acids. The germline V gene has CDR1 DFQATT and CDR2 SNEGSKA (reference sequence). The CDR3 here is CSARDAGADTGELFF. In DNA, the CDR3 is TGCAGTGCTAGAGATGCGGGAGCGGACACCGGGGAGCTGTTTTTT.

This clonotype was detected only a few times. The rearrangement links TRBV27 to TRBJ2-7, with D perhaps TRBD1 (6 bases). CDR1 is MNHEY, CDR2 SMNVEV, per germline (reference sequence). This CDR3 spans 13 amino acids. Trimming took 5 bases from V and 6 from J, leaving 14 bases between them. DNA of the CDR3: TGTGCCAGCAGTCTAGTTATAGGGGGCGAGCAGTACTTC. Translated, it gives CASSLVIGGEQYF.

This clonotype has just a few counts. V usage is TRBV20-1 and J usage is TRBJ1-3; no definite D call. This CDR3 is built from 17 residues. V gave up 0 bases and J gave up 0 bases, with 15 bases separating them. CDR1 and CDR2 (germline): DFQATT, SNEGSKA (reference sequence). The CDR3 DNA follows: TGCAGTGCTAGAGATCTTCGTAAGCGGAGCTCTGGAAACACCATATATTTT. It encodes CSARDLRKRSSGNTIYF.

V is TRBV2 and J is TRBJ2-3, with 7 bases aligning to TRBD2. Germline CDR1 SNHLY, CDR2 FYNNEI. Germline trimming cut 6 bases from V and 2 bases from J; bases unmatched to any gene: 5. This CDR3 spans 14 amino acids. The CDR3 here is CASRTSPNTDTQYF. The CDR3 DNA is TGTGCCAGCAGGACTAGCCCGAACACAGATACGCAGTATTTT.

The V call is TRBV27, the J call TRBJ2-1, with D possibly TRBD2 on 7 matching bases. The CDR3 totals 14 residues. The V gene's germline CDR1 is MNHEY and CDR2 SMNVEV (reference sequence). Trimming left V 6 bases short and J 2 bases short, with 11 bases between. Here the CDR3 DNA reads TGTGCCAGCAGGCCCGGGGGGCCCTACAATGAGCAGTTCTTC. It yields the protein CASRPGGPYNEQFF.

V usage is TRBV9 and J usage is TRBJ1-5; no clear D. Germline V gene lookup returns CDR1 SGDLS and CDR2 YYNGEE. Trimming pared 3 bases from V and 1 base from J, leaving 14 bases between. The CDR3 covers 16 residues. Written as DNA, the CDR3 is TGTGCCAGCAGCGAGGGAGGAGGGTACAGCAATCAGCCCCAGCATTTT. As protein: CASSEGGGYSNQPQHF.

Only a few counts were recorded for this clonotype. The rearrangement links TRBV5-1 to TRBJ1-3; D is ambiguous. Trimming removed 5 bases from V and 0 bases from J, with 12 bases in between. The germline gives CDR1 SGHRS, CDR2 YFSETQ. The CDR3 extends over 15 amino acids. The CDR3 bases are TGCGCCAGCAGGAACCCCAGCGGCTCTGGAAACACCATATATTTT. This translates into CASRNPSGSGNTIYF.

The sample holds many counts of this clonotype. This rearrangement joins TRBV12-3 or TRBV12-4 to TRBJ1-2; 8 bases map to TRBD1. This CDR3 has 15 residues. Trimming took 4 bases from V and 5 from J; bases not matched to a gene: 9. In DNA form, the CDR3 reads TGTGCCAGCAGTTCCAATCCGGGACAGGAGTATGGCTACACCTTC. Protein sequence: CASSSNPGQEYGYTF.

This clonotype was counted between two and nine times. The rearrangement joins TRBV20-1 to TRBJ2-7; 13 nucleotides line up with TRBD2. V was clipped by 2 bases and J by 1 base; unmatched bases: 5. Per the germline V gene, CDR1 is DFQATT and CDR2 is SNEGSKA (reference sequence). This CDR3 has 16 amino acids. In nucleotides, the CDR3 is TGCAGTGCTAGACGGACTAGCGGGAGTTCGTCCTACGAGCAGTACTTC. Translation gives CSARRTSGSSSYEQYF.

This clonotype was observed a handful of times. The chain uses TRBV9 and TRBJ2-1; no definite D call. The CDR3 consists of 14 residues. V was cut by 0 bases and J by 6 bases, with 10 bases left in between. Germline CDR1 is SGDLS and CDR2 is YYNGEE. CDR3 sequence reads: CASSVGILGNEQFF. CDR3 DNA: TGTGCCAGCAGCGTAGGGATACTCGGCAATGAGCAGTTCTTC.

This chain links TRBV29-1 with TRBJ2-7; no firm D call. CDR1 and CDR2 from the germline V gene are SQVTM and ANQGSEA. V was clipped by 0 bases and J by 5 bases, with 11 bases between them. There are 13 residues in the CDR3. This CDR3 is CSVEDGRTHEQYF. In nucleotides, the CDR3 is TGCAGCGTTGAAGATGGAAGGACCCACGAGCAGTACTTC.

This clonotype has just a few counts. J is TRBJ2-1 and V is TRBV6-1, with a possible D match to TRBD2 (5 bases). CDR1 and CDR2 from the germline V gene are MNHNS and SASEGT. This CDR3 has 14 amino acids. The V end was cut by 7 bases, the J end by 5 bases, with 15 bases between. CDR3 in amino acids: CASKTTLLNNEQFF. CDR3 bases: TGTGCCAGCAAGACTACTCTCTTAAACAATGAGCAGTTCTTC.

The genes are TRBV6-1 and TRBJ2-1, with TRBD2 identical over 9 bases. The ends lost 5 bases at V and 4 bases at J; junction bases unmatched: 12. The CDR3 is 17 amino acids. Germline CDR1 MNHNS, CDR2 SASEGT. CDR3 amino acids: CASSNHRLAEGYNEQFF. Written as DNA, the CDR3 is TGTGCCAGCAGTAACCACAGACTAGCGGAGGGGTACAATGAGCAGTTCTTC.

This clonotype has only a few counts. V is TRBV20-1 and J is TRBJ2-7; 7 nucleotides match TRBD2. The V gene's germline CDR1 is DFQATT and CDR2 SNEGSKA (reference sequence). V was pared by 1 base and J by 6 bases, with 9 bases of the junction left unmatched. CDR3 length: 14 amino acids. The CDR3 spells CSARVVAGLSEQYF. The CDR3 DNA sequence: TGCAGTGCTAGAGTGGTAGCGGGCCTCTCCGAGCAGTACTTC.

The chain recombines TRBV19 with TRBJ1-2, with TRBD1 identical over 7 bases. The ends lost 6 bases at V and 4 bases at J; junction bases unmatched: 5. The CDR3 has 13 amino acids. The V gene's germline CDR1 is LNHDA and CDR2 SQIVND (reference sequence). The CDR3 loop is CASRADRLYGYTF. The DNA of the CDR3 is TGTGCCAGTAGGGCGGACAGGCTCTATGGCTACACCTTC.

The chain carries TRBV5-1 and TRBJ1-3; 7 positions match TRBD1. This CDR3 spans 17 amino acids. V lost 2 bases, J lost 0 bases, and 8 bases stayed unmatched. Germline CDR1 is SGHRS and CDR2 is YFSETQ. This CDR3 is CASSLKGDSASGNTIYF. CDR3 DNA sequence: TGCGCCAGCAGCTTAAAGGGGGACAGCGCCTCTGGAAACACCATATATTTT.

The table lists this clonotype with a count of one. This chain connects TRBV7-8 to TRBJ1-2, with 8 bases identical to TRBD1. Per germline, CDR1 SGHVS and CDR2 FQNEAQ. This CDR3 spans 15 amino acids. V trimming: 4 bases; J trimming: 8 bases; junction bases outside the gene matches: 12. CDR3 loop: CASSSLDRGHSGYTF. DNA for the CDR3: TGTGCCAGCAGCTCACTCGACAGGGGACACAGCGGCTACACCTTC.

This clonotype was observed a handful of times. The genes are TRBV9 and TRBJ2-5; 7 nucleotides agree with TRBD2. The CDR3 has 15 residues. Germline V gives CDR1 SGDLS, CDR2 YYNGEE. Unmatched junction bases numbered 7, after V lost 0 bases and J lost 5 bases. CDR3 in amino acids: CASSVDTAGIETQYF. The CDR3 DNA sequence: TGTGCCAGCAGCGTAGATACAGCGGGGATCGAGACCCAGTACTTC.

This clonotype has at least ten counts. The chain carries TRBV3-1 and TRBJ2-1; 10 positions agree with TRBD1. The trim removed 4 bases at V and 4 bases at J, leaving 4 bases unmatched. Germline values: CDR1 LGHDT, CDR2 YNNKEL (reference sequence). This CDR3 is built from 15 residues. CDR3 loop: CASSLDRGRYNEQFF. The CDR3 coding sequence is TGTGCCAGCAGCCTCGACAGGGGGCGATACAATGAGCAGTTCTTC.

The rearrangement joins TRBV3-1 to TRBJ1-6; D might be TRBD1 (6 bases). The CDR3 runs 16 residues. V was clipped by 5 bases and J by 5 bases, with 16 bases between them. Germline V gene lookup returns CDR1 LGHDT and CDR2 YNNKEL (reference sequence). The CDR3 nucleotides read TGTGCCAGCAGCATCTACAGGGTGGACGATAATTCACCCCTCCACTTT. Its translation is CASSIYRVDDNSPLHF.

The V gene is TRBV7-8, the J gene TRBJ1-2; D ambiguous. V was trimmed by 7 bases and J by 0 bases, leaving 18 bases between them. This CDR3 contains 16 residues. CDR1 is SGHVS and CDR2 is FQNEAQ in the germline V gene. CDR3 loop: CASTPRPGVSNYGYTF. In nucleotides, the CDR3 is TGTGCCAGCACCCCCCGCCCCGGAGTTTCTAACTATGGCTACACCTTC.

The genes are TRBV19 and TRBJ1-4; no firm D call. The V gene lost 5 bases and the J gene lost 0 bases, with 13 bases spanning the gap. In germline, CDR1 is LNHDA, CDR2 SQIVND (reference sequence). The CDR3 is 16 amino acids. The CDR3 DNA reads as TGTGCCAGTAGTTTGAGATTGCCCTCAACTAATGAAAAACTGTTTTTT. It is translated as CASSLRLPSTNEKLFF. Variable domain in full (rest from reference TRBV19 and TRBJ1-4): DGGITQSPKYLFRKEGQNVTLSCEQNLNHDAMYWYRQDPGQGLRLIYYSQIVNDFQKGDIAEGYSVSREKKESFPLTVTSAQKNPTAFYLCASSLRLPSTNEKLFFGSGTQLSVL.

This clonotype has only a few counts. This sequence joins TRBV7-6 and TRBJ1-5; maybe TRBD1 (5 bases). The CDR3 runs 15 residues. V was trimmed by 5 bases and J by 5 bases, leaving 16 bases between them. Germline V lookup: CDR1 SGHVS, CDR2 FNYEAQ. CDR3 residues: CASSQGTGEDQPQHF. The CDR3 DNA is TGTGCCAGCAGCCAAGGGACGGGGGAGGATCAGCCCCAGCATTTT.